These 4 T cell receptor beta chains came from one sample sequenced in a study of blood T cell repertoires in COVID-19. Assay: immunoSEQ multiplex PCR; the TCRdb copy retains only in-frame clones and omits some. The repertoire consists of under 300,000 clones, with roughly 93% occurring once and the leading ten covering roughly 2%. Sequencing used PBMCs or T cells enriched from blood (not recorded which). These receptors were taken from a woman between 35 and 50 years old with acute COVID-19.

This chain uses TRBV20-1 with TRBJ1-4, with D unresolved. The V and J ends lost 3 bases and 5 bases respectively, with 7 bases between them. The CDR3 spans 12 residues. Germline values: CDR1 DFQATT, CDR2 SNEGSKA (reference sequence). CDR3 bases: TGCAGTGCTAGTCGGGGAAATGAAAAACTGTTTTTT. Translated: CSASRGNEKLFF.

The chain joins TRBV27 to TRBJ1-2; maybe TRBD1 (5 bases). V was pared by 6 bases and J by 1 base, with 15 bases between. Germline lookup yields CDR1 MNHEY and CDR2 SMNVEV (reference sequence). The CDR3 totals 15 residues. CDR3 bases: TGTGCCAGCAGAACCTTACCCGGGGGTAACTATGGCTACACCTTC. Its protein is CASRTLPGGNYGYTF.

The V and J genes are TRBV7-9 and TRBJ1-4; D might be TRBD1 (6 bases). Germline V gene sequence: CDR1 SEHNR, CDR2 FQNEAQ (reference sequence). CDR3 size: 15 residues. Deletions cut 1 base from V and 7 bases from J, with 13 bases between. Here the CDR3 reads CASSLVQGLGEKLFF. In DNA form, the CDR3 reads TGTGCCAGCAGCTTAGTACAGGGCCTAGGTGAAAAACTGTTTTTT.

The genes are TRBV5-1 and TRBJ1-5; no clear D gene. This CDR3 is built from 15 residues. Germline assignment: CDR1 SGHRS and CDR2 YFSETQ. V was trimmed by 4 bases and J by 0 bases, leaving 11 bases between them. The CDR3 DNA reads TGCGCCAGCAGCCCCCGCCCGGGTAGCAATCAGCCCCAGCATTTT. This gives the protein CASSPRPGSNQPQHF.